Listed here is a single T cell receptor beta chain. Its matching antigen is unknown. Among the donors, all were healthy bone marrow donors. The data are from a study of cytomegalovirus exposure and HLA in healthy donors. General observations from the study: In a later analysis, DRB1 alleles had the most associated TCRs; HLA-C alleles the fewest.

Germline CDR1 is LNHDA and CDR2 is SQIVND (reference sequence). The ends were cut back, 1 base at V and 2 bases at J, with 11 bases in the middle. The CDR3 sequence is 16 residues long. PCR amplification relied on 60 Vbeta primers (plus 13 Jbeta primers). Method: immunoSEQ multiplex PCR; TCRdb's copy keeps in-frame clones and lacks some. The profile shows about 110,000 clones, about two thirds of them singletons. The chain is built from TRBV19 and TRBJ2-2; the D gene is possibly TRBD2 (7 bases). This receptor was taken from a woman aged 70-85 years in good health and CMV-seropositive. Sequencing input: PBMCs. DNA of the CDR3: TGTGCCAGTAGTATAGGGGGAGGGGGTAACACCGGGGAGCTGTTTTTT. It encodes CASSIGGGGNTGELFF.